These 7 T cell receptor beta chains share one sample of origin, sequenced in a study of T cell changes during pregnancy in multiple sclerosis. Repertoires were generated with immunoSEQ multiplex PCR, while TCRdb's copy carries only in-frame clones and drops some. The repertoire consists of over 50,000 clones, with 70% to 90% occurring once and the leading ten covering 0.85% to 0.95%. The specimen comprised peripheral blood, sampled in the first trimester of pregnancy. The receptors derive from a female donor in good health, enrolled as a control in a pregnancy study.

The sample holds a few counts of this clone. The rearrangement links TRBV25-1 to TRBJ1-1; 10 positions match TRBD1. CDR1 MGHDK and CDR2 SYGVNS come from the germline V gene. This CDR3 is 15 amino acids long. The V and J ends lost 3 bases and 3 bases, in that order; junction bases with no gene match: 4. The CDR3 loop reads CASSDRDRGHTEAFF. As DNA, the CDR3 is TGTGCCAGCAGTGACCGGGACAGGGGACACACTGAAGCTTTCTTT.

CDR3 loop: CASSPVRGGEETQYF. In DNA, the CDR3 is TGTGCCAGCAGCCCCGTCCGAGGGGGCGAAGAGACCCAGTACTTC. The chain links TRBV7-2 to TRBJ2-5; TRBD1 agrees at 7 bases. This CDR3 is built from 15 residues. The junction had 9 bases not matched to a gene; V was cut back by 5 bases and J by 3 bases. The germline CDR1 and CDR2 sequences are SGHTA and FQGNSA.

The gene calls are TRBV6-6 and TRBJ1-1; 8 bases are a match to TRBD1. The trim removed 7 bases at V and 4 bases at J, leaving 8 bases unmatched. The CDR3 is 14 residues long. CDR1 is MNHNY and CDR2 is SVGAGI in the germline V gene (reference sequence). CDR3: CASTTTGDVTEAFF. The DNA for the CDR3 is TGTGCCAGCACCACGACAGGGGATGTCACTGAAGCTTTCTTT.

The chain's CDR3 is CASTPRTPNSNQPQHF. The CDR3 DNA sequence: TGTGCCAGCACCCCCCGGACACCTAATAGCAATCAGCCCCAGCATTTT. The chain links TRBV27 to TRBJ1-5; perhaps TRBD1 as D (5 bases). Germline V gene lookup returns CDR1 MNHEY and CDR2 SMNVEV (reference sequence). There are 16 residues in the CDR3. V lost 7 bases, J lost 0 bases, and 16 bases lay in between.

CDR3 nucleotides: TGTGCCAGCAGAGGACCCCCGGGACAGGAGCCCTACGAGCAGTACTTC. Amino acid sequence: CASRGPPGQEPYEQYF. The chain combines TRBV5-4 with TRBJ2-7; 8 bases fit TRBD1. The V and J ends lost 5 bases and 2 bases, in that order; junction bases with no gene match: 12. Germline CDR1 SGHNT, CDR2 YYREEE (reference sequence). The CDR3 consists of 16 residues. The full variable domain, with the rest looked up from reference TRBV5-4 and TRBJ2-7, is ETGVTQSPTHLIKTRGQQVTLRCSSQSGHNTVSWYQQALGQGPQFIFQYYREEENGRGNFPPRFSGLQFPNYSSELNVNALELDDSALYLCASRGPPGQEPYEQYFGPGTRLTVT.

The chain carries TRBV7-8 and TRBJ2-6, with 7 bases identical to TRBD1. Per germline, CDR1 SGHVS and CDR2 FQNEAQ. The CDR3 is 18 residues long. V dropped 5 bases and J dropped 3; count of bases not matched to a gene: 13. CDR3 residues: CASSARQGRILGANVLTF. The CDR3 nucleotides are TGTGCCAGCAGCGCCCGACAGGGAAGGATACTTGGGGCCAACGTCCTGACTTTC.

The CDR3 loop is CAWSVGRGGTEAFF. The CDR3 region has the DNA TGTGCCTGGAGTGTAGGCAGGGGAGGGACTGAAGCTTTCTTT. The J gene is TRBJ1-1, the V gene TRBV30, with a weak D call TRBD1 (6 bases). V lost 0 bases to trimming and J lost 5 bases, with 13 bases between them. Germline V gives CDR1 GTSNPN, CDR2 SVGIG (reference sequence). This CDR3 comprises 14 residues.